The 30 T cell receptor beta chains below were found in one sample sequenced in a study of identical twins. TCRdb re-derived calls from the 5' RACE reads in MiXCR, one entry per CDR3 protein. Of about 260,000 distinct CDR3 sequences detected, 5.5% to 8% appear once; the ten largest clones hold roughly 3.4%. The sample was also reused in another study, on yellow fever vaccine responses in identical twins.

Material: memory (CD45RO+) T cells sorted from blood. The receptors derive from a woman under 30 in good health.

In this sample, this clonotype turned up a few times. The V call is TRBV28, the J call TRBJ1-6, with a weak D call TRBD1 (5 bases). The V end was cut by 5 bases, the J end by 7 bases, with 18 bases between. CDR3 length equals 16 residues. Germline-derived CDR1 and CDR2 are MDHEN and SYDVKM. The CDR3: CASSPLPGHENSPLHF. Written as DNA, the CDR3 is TGTGCCAGCAGTCCCCTTCCGGGGCACGAGAATTCACCCCTCCACTTT.

This clonotype was seen at least ten times. The J gene is TRBJ2-3, the V gene TRBV6-1, with D possibly matching TRBD1 (6 bases). With 6 bases removed from V and 2 bases from J, the gap between germline ends came to 12 bases. CDR1 is MNHNS, CDR2 SASEGT, per germline. The CDR3 consists of 14 residues. CDR3 sequence: CASSRTVNTDTQYF. The CDR3 nucleotides read TGTGCCAGCAGCCGGACAGTAAACACAGATACGCAGTATTTT.

The chain has TRBV5-1 and TRBJ2-1; D possibly corresponds to TRBD2 (5 bases). Trimming pared 4 bases from V and 9 bases from J, leaving 17 bases between. The CDR3 covers 14 residues. From germline, CDR1 is SGHRS and CDR2 YFSETQ. The CDR3 sequence: CASSPLDYLGEQFF. CDR3 in DNA: TGCGCCAGCAGCCCACTCGACTATTTGGGTGAGCAGTTCTTC.

The gene calls are TRBV28 and TRBJ1-3, with D unresolved. The CDR3 loop spans 15 amino acids. With 7 bases removed from V and 0 bases from J, the gap between germline ends came to 13 bases. Per the germline V gene, CDR1 is MDHEN and CDR2 is SYDVKM. This chain's CDR3 is CASTSGVRSGNTIYF. The CDR3 DNA reads TGTGCCAGCACCTCGGGAGTCCGCTCTGGAAACACCATATATTTT.

The gene calls are TRBV12-3 or TRBV12-4 and TRBJ2-5, with 7 bases that match TRBD1. The CDR3 runs to 14 residues. J gave up 5 bases and V 3 bases, and 6 bases lay outside the gene matches. CDR3 region: CASSFTGARETQYF. The CDR3 DNA reads TGTGCCAGCAGTTTTACAGGGGCGCGGGAGACCCAGTACTTC.

This clonotype was found a few times. CDR3 DNA: TGTGCCAGCAGCTTGCCCGACTTCAATTCACCCCTCCACTTT. This sequence encodes CASSLPDFNSPLHF. The chain combines TRBV5-6 with TRBJ1-6; D not certain. This CDR3 spans 14 amino acids. Trimming shortened V by 1 base and J by 7 bases, and 9 bases separated the two germline ends. The germline CDR1 and CDR2 sequences are SGHDT and YYEEEE.

This clonotype has more than one count but fewer than ten. The chain is built from TRBV3-1 and TRBJ2-7; weak D call: TRBD2 (5 bases). The CDR3 has 13 amino acids. Germline assignment: CDR1 LGHDT and CDR2 YNNKEL (reference sequence). Trimming took off 1 base at V and 9 bases at J, with 13 bases between the two ends. The CDR3 here is CASSQGLLGGQYF. CDR3 nucleotide sequence: TGTGCCAGCAGCCAAGGCCTACTAGGTGGGCAGTACTTC.

This clonotype was picked up a small number of times. The chain links TRBV20-1 to TRBJ2-3, with TRBD2 identical over 10 bases. V shed 1 base, J shed 2 bases, and the junction held 6 bases outside the gene matches. There are 16 residues in the CDR3. Germline V gives CDR1 DFQATT, CDR2 SNEGSKA (reference sequence). The CDR3 DNA reads TGCAGTGCTAGAGGGTTGAGCGGGGGGGTCACAGATACGCAGTATTTT. Amino acids: CSARGLSGGVTDTQYF.

This clonotype turned up a few times. The chain links TRBV20-1 to TRBJ2-1, with 7 bases that match TRBD1. CDR1 is DFQATT and CDR2 is SNEGSKA in the germline V gene (reference sequence). The CDR3 has 12 residues. Losses at the gene ends were 5 bases for V and 4 bases for J; bases not matched to a gene: 2. CDR3 in DNA: TGCAGTGCTGACAGGGCATACAATGAGCAGTTCTTC. This encodes CSADRAYNEQFF.

This clonotype appeared a few times. This chain joins TRBV24-1 and TRBJ1-2; no clear D. Deletions cut 4 bases from V and 7 bases from J, with 15 bases between. This CDR3 has 14 residues. Germline-derived CDR1 and CDR2 are KGHDR and SFDVKD. The CDR3 here is CATSDPVLMGGYTF. As DNA, the CDR3 is TGTGCCACCAGTGACCCGGTCTTAATGGGTGGCTACACCTTC.

The chain recombines TRBV20-1 with TRBJ2-5, with TRBD2 as a possible D gene (6 bases). The CDR3 length is 14 residues. CDR1 is DFQATT and CDR2 is SNEGSKA in the germline V gene (reference sequence). The CDR3 DNA follows: TGCAGCGCCGGGACGGGAGAAGGCCAAGAGACCCAGTACTTC. Its translation is CSAGTGEGQETQYF.

In this sample, this clonotype turned up many times. The gene calls are TRBV5-4 and TRBJ2-7; TRBD1 might be the D (6 bases). This CDR3 comprises 13 residues. Germline V gene sequence: CDR1 SGHNT, CDR2 YYREEE (reference sequence). The V and J ends lost 3 bases and 5 bases respectively, with 12 bases between them. In DNA form, the CDR3 reads TGTGCCAGCAGCTGGCCCCAGGGGAACGAGCAGTACTTC. Translation: CASSWPQGNEQYF.

The J gene is TRBJ2-1, the V gene TRBV28; TRBD1 aligns across 7 bases. Germline CDR1 and CDR2: MDHEN and SYDVKM. The CDR3 runs 18 residues. V was pared by 5 bases and J by 1 base, with 14 bases of the junction left unmatched. In nucleotides, the CDR3 is TGTGCCAGCAGTCCACTTGACGCCACAGGGGCGTCCTACAATGAGCAGTTCTTC. Translating it yields CASSPLDATGASYNEQFF.

At least ten counts were recorded for this clonotype. The V call is TRBV11-2, the J call TRBJ2-2; a weak D match, TRBD2 (5 bases). The V and J ends lost 6 bases and 5 bases respectively, with 16 bases between them. Germline assignment: CDR1 SGHAT and CDR2 FQNNGV. The CDR3 has 15 amino acids. The CDR3 DNA sequence: TGTGCCAGCAGTATACTGGGTAGAGGGACCGGGGAGCTGTTTTTT. It yields the protein CASSILGRGTGELFF.

There are many counts of this clonotype. This chain links TRBV14 with TRBJ1-2; D is unresolved. Trimming removed 0 bases from V and 2 bases from J, with 10 bases in between. Germline CDR1 reads SGHDN; CDR2 reads FVKESK. The CDR3 is made up of 15 amino acids. CDR3 coding DNA: TGTGCCAGCAGCCAAGATTTTGGAAGGAACTATGGCTACACCTTC. It yields the protein CASSQDFGRNYGYTF. The complete variable domain, with remaining parts taken from reference TRBV14 and TRBJ1-2, reads EAGVTQFPSHSVIEKGQTVTLRCDPISGHDNLYWYRRVMGKEIKFLLHFVKESKQDESGMPNNRFLAERTGGTYSTLKVQPAELEDSGVYFCASSQDFGRNYGYTFGSGTRLTVV.

The chain is built from TRBV12-3 or TRBV12-4 and TRBJ1-4; 8 bases agree with TRBD1. The trim removed 6 bases at V and 7 bases at J, leaving 10 bases unmatched. The CDR3 is made up of 15 amino acids. The CDR3 DNA sequence: TGTGCCAGCAGACTTGGACAGGGAGGGGGTGAAAAACTGTTTTTT. Its translation: CASRLGQGGGEKLFF.

This clonotype came up many times. The rearrangement links TRBV4-1 to TRBJ1-1; no reliable D call. Germline V gives CDR1 MGHRA, CDR2 YSYEKL. The ends were cut back, 1 base at V and 4 bases at J, with 13 bases in the middle. This CDR3 spans 15 amino acids. CDR3 nucleotide sequence: TGCGCCAGCAGCCAAGGGGTGGGCAGCGGCACTGAAGCTTTCTTT. This codes for CASSQGVGSGTEAFF.

This clonotype appeared many times. The gene calls are TRBV20-1 and TRBJ2-7; D might be TRBD1 or TRBD2, each matching 5 bases. V dropped 0 bases and J dropped 2 bases, with 11 bases sitting between them. Looked up from germline, CDR1 is DFQATT and CDR2 is SNEGSKA (reference sequence). The CDR3 sequence is 14 residues long. Written as DNA, the CDR3 is TGCAGTGCTAGAGAAACCGGGACGACCTACGAGCAGTACGTC. This gives the protein CSARETGTTYEQYV.

The sample holds many counts of this clonotype. This sequence joins TRBV7-9 and TRBJ2-7; tentatively, D is TRBD2 (6 bases). Germline V gives CDR1 SEHNR, CDR2 FQNEAQ (reference sequence). The CDR3 consists of 12 residues. V dropped 6 bases and J dropped 3 bases, with 9 bases sitting between them. As DNA, the CDR3 is TGTGCCAGCAGAAGGGAGGACTACGAGCAGTACTTC. This sequence encodes CASRREDYEQYF.

The table lists this clonotype with a few counts. The chain's CDR3 is CASSLAPGGQETQYF. The CDR3 DNA reads as TGTGCCAGCAGTCTGGCCCCAGGTGGTCAAGAGACCCAGTACTTC. V gene TRBV5-5 combines with J gene TRBJ2-5; D is undetermined. V lost 5 bases, J lost 2 bases, and 16 bases lay in between. The CDR3 runs to 15 residues. Germline V gives CDR1 SGHKS, CDR2 YYEKEE (reference sequence). Full variable domain (rest looked up from reference TRBV5-5 and TRBJ2-5): DAGVTQSPTHLIKTRGQQVTLRCSPISGHKSVSWYQQVLGQGPQFIFQYYEKEERGRGNFPDRFSARQFPNYSSELNVNALLLGDSALYLCASSLAPGGQETQYFGPGTRLLVL.

This clonotype was observed a handful of times. The V and J genes are TRBV18 and TRBJ1-6; D unresolved. The CDR3 contains 15 residues. The V end lost 3 bases, the J end lost 4 bases, and 10 bases lay between the germline ends. Per the germline V gene, CDR1 is KGHSH and CDR2 is LQKENI. In DNA form, the CDR3 reads TGTGCCAGCTCACCGCTTGCGGATTATAATTCACCCCTCCACTTT. Translating it yields CASSPLADYNSPLHF.

In its sample, this clonotype was seen a few times. This chain connects TRBV24-1 to TRBJ2-1; D is possibly TRBD1 (6 bases). The CDR3 contains 17 residues. V was pared by 4 bases and J by 0 bases, with 15 bases between. Germline CDR1 KGHDR, CDR2 SFDVKD. CDR3 residues: CATSDNTGRSSYNEQFF. CDR3 bases: TGTGCCACCAGTGACAATACAGGGCGGAGCTCCTACAATGAGCAGTTCTTC.

This clonotype has just a few counts. V is TRBV11-2 and J is TRBJ2-3; no reliable D call. Trimming left V 5 bases short and J 0 bases short, with 15 bases between. Germline V gene sequence: CDR1 SGHAT, CDR2 FQNNGV. The CDR3 contains 16 residues. The CDR3 loop reads CASSQSHSPSTDTQYF. DNA for the CDR3: TGTGCCAGCAGCCAGTCCCACTCCCCGAGCACAGATACGCAGTATTTT.

The chain couples TRBV29-1 to TRBJ2-5; 8 bases align to TRBD1. The CDR3 covers 18 residues. The trim removed 0 bases at V and 3 bases at J, leaving 15 bases unmatched. Germline values: CDR1 SQVTM, CDR2 ANQGSEA. The CDR3 DNA reads TGCAGCGTTGAAGATTCTACTACTTGGACAGGGCCGAAAGAGACCCAGTACTTC. The encoded protein is CSVEDSTTWTGPKETQYF.

This clonotype was recorded many times. This chain uses TRBV5-6 with TRBJ1-1, with a possible D match to TRBD1 (5 bases). Germline lookup yields CDR1 SGHDT and CDR2 YYEEEE. CDR3 length equals 17 residues. V shed 4 bases and J shed 11 bases, with 30 bases lying between them. DNA of the CDR3: TGTGCCAGCAGCAGTCTTGGCGGGGCGGGGCGCCCGTTGATCGCTTTCTTT. Its translation: CASSSLGGAGRPLIAFF.

This clonotype was found many times. The chain links TRBV10-3 to TRBJ1-2; D gene uncertain. In germline, CDR1 is ENHRY, CDR2 SYGVKD. CDR3 size: 12 residues. Deletions cut 8 bases from V and 5 bases from J, with 12 bases between. CDR3 sequence reads: CAILSVEYGYTF. CDR3 nucleotides: TGTGCCATCCTATCGGTAGAGTATGGCTACACCTTC.

This clonotype was seen at least ten times. The chain links TRBV10-2 to TRBJ1-1, with D maybe TRBD1 (6 bases). Germline CDR1 and CDR2: WSHSY and SAAADI. V was clipped by 9 bases and J by 3 bases, with 14 bases between them. The CDR3 length is 13 residues. Written as DNA, the CDR3 is TGCGCCAGTCAGGCGGGGGGCTACACTGAAGCTTTCTTT. Amino acid sequence: CASQAGGYTEAFF.

The chain uses TRBV7-9 and TRBJ2-5; 8 nucleotides match TRBD1. Germline CDR1 and CDR2: SEHNR and FQNEAQ (reference sequence). Trimming removed 3 bases from V and 4 bases from J; junction bases left unmatched: 7. This CDR3 has 15 residues. The CDR3 sequence: CASSFQGAPGETQYF. The CDR3 region has the DNA TGTGCCAGCAGCTTCCAGGGGGCGCCGGGAGAGACCCAGTACTTC.

This clonotype has more than one count but fewer than ten. The chain employs TRBV7-9 and TRBJ2-3; a possible D gene is TRBD2 (5 bases). V was clipped by 5 bases and J by 2 bases, with 11 bases between them. The CDR3 totals 14 residues. Germline V lookup: CDR1 SEHNR, CDR2 FQNEAQ (reference sequence). CDR3 coding DNA: TGTGCCAGCAGCCCTATAGCGTCCACAGATACGCAGTATTTT. Translated: CASSPIASTDTQYF.

This clonotype was observed a handful of times. The rearrangement uses TRBV28 and TRBJ2-7; D call uncertain. The CDR3 runs 13 residues. With 5 bases removed from V and 3 bases from J, the gap between germline ends came to 11 bases. Germline V lookup: CDR1 MDHEN, CDR2 SYDVKM. CDR3 sequence: CASSQDPRYEQYF. The DNA for the CDR3 is TGTGCCAGCAGTCAAGACCCCCGCTACGAGCAGTACTTC. The full variable domain, with the rest looked up from reference TRBV28 and TRBJ2-7, is DVKVTQSSRYLVKRTGEKVFLECVQDMDHENMFWYRQDPGLGLRLIYFSYDVKMKEKGDIPEGYSVSREKKERFSLILESASTNQTSMYLCASSQDPRYEQYFGPGTRLTVT.